This T cell receptor (beta chain) was recovered during a study of cytomegalovirus exposure and HLA in healthy donors. Germline V gene data show CDR1 as SGHRS and CDR2 as YFSETQ. CDR3 length equals 15 residues. Trimming at V came to 0 bases and at J to 4 bases, leaving 5 bases not matched to a gene. The PCR contained 60 Vbeta and 13 Jbeta primers. Here immunoSEQ multiplex PCR was the method, and the copy in TCRdb shows in-frame clones only, minus some. The sample gives approximately 180,000 clones, 70% to 85% of which show up once; 3% to 4.5% is in the top ten. The rearrangement uses TRBV5-1 and TRBJ2-7; 9 nucleotides align to TRBD2. Sequenced input: PBMCs. The receptor was isolated from a woman aged 55-70 years in good health and CMV-seropositive. The CDR3: CASSLEGTSRYEQYF. CDR3 DNA sequence: TGCGCCAGCAGCTTGGAAGGGACTAGCCGATACGAGCAGTACTTC.